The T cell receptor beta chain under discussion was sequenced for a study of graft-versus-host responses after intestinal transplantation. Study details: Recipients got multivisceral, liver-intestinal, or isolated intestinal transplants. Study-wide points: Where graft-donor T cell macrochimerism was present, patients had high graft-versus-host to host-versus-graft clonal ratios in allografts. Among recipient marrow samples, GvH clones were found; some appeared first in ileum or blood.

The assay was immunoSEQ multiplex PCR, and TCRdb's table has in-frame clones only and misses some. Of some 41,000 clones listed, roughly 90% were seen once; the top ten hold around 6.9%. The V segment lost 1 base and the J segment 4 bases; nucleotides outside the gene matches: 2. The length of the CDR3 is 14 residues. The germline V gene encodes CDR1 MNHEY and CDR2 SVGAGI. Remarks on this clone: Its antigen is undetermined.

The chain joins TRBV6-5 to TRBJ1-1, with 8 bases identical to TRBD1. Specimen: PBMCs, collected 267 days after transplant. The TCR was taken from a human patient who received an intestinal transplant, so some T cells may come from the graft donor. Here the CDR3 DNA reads TGTGCCAGCAGTTACTACGGGACAGGCACTGAAGCTTTCTTT. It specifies CASSYYGTGTEAFF.